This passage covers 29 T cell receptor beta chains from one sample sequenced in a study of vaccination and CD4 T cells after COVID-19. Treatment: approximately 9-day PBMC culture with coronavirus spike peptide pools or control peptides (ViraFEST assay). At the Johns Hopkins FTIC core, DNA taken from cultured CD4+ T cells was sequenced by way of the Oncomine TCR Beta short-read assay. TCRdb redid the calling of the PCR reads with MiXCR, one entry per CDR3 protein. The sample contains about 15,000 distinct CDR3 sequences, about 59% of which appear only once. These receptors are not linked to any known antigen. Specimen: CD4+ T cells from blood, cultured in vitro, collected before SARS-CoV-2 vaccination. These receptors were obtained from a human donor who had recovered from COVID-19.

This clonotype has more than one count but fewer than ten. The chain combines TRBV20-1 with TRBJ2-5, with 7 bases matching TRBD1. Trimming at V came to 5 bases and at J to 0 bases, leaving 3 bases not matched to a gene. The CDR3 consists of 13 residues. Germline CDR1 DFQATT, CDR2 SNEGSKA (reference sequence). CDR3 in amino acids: CSAVGTDQETQYF. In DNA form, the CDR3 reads TGCAGTGCTGTCGGGACAGACCAAGAGACCCAGTACTTC.

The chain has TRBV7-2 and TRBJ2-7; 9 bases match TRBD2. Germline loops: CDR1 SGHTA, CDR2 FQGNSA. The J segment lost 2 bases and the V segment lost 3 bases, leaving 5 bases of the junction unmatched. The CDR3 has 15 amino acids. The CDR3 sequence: CASSLRGTSPYEQYF. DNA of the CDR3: TGTGCCAGCAGCTTGCGGGGGACTAGCCCCTACGAGCAGTACTTC.

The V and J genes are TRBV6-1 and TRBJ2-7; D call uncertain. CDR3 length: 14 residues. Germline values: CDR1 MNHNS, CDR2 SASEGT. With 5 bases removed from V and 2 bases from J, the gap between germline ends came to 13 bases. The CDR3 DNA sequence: TGTGCCAGCAGTCCACCCCACTCAGCCTACGAGCAGTACTTC. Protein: CASSPPHSAYEQYF.

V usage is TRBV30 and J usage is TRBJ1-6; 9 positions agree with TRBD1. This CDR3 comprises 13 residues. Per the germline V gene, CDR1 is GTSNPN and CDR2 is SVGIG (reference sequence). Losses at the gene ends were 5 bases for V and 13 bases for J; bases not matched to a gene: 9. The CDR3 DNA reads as TGTGCCTGGTGGGGGACAGGGACTTTTCCCCTCCACTTT. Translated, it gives CAWWGTGTFPLHF.

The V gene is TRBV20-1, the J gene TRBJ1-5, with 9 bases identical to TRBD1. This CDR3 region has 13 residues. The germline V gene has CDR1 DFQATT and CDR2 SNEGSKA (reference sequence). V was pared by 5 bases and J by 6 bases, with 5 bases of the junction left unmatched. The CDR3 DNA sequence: TGCAGTGCTGGGGGACAGGGAAGTCAGCCCCAGCATTTT. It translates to CSAGGQGSQPQHF.

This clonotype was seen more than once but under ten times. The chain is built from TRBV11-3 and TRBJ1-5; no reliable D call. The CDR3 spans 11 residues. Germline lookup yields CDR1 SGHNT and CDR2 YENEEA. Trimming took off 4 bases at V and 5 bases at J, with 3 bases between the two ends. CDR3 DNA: TGTGCCAGCAGCTCCGATCAGCCCCAGCATTTT. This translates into CASSSDQPQHF. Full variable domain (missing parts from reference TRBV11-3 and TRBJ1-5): EAGVVQSPRYKIIEKKQPVAFWCNPISGHNTLYWYLQNLGQGPELLIRYENEEAVDDSQLPKDRFSAERLKGVDSTLKIQPAELGDSAVYLCASSSDQPQHFGDGTRLSIL.

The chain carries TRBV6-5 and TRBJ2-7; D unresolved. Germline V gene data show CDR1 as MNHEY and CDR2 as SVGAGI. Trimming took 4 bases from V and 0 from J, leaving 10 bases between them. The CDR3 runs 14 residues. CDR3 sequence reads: CASSFSGRSYEQYF. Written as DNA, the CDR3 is TGTGCCAGCAGTTTCTCCGGCCGCTCCTACGAGCAGTACTTC.

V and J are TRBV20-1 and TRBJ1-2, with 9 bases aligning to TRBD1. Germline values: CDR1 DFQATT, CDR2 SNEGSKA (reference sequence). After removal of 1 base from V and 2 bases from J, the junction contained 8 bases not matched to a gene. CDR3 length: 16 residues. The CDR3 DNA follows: TGCAGTGCTAGAGCCTTGACCGGGACAGGGAACTATGGCTACACCTTC. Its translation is CSARALTGTGNYGYTF.

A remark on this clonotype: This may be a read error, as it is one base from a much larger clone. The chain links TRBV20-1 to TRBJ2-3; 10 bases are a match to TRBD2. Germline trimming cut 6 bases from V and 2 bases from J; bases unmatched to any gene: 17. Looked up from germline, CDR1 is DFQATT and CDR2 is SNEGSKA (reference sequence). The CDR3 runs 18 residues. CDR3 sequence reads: CSAPGLAASPTDTDTQYF. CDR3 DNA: TGCAGTGCCCCCGGACTAGCGGCCTCCCCAACAGACACAGATACGCAGTATTTT.

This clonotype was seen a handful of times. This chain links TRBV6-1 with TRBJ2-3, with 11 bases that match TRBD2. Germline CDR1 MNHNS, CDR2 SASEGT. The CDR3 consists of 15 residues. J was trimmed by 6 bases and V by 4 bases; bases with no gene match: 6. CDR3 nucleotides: TGTGCCAGCAGTGCTACTAGCGGGAGCCCGGATACGCAGTATTTT. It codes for CASSATSGSPDTQYF.

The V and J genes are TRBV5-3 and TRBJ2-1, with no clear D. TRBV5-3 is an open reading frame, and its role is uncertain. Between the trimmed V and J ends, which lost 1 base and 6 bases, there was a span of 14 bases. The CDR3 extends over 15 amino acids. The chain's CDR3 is CARSLNVASGNEQFF. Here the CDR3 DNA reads TGTGCCAGAAGCTTGAATGTGGCGTCGGGCAATGAGCAGTTCTTC.

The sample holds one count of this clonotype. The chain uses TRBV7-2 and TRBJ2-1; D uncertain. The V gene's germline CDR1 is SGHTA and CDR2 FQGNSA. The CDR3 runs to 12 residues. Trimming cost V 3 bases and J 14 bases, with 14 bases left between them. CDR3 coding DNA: TGTGCCAGCAGCTTTTTAGACCGCGGAAAGTTCTTC. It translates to CASSFLDRGKFF.

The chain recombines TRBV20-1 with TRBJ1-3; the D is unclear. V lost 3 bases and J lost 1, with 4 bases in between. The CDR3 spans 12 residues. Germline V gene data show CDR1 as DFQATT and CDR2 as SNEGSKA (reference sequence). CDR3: CSASPSGNTIYF. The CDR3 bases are TGCAGTGCTAGCCCGTCTGGAAACACCATATATTTT.

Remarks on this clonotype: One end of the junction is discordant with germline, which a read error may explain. CDR3 in amino acids: CVSKVEAQATGELFF. The CDR3, as DNA: TGTGTCAGCAAAGTTGAGGCCCAGGCCACCGGGGAGCTGTTTTTT. The chain combines TRBV6-1 with TRBJ2-2, with D unresolved. The CDR3 sequence is 15 residues long. The germline gives CDR1 MNHNS, CDR2 SASEGT.

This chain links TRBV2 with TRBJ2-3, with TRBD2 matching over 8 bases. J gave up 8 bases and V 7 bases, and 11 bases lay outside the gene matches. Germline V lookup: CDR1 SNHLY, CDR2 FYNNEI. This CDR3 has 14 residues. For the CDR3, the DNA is TGTGCCAGCAACCCGACTAGCGCTACGGGTACGCAGTATTTT. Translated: CASNPTSATGTQYF.

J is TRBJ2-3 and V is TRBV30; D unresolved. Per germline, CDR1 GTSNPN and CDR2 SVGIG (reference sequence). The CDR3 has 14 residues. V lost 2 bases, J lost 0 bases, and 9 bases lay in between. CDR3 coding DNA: TGTGCCTGGAGTTTACAGACGAGCACAGATACGCAGTATTTT. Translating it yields CAWSLQTSTDTQYF.

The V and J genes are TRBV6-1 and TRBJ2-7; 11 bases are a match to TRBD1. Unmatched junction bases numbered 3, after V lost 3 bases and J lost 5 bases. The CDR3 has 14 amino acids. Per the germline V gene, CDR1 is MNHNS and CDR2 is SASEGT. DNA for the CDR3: TGTGCCAGCAGTGAGCCGGGACAGGGGGACGAGCAGTACTTC. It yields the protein CASSEPGQGDEQYF.

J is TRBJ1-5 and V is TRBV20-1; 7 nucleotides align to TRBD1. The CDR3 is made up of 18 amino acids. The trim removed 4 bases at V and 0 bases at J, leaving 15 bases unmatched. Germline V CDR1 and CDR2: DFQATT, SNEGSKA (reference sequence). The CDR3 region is CSAIHQGQSYYSNQPQHF. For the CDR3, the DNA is TGCAGTGCTATCCATCAGGGACAGTCGTACTATAGCAATCAGCCCCAGCATTTT.

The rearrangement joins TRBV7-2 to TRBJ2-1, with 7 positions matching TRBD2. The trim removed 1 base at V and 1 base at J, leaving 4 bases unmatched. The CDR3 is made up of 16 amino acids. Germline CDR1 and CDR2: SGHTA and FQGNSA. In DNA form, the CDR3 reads TGTGCCAGCAGCTTAGTGCCAGCGGGGTCCTACAATGAGCAGTTCTTC. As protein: CASSLVPAGSYNEQFF.

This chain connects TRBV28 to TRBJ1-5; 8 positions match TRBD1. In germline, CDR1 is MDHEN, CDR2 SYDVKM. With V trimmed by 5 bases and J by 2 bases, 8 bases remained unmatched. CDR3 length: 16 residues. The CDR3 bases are TGTGCCAGCAGTCAGACCAGGGGGCTTGGCAATCAGCCCCAGCATTTT. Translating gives CASSQTRGLGNQPQHF. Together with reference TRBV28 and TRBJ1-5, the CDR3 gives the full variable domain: DVKVTQSSRYLVKRTGEKVFLECVQDMDHENMFWYRQDPGLGLRLIYFSYDVKMKEKGDIPEGYSVSREKKERFSLILESASTNQTSMYLCASSQTRGLGNQPQHFGDGTRLSIL.

Written as DNA, the CDR3 is TGTGCCAGTAGTATGTTCGGACAGCGAAACACCGGGGAGCTGTTTTTT. It is translated as CASSMFGQRNTGELFF. The rearrangement uses TRBV19 and TRBJ2-2; D is possibly TRBD1 (6 bases). The V gene's germline CDR1 is LNHDA and CDR2 SQIVND (reference sequence). The V gene lost 3 bases and the J gene lost 2 bases, with 13 bases spanning the gap. The CDR3 has 16 amino acids. The full variable domain, completed using reference TRBV19 and TRBJ2-2, is DGGITQSPKYLFRKEGQNVTLSCEQNLNHDAMYWYRQDPGQGLRLIYYSQIVNDFQKGDIAEGYSVSREKKESFPLTVTSAQKNPTAFYLCASSMFGQRNTGELFFGEGSRLTVL.

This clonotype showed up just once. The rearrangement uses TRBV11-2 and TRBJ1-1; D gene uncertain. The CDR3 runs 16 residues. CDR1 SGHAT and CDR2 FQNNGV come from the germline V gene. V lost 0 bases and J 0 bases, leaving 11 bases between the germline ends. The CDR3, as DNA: TGTGCCAGCAGCTTAGACCAACAGAACATGAACACTGAAGCTTTCTTT. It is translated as CASSLDQQNMNTEAFF.

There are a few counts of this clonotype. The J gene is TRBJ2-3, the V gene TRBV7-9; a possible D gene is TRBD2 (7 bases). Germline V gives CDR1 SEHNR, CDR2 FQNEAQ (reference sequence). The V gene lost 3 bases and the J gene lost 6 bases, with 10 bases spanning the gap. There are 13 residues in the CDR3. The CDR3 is CASSFRGADTQYF. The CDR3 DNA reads TGTGCCAGCAGCTTCCGGGGGGCTGATACGCAGTATTTT.

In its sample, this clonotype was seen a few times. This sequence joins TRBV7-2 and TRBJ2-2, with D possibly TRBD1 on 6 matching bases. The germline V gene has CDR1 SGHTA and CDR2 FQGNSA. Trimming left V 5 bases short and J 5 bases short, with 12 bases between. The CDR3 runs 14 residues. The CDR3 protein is CASSLRTGTGELFF. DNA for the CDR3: TGTGCCAGCAGCCTGAGAACAGGGACCGGGGAGCTGTTTTTT. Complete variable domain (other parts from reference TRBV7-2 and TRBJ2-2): GAGVSQSPSNKVTEKGKDVELRCDPISGHTALYWYRQSLGQGLEFLIYFQGNSAPDKSGLPSDRFSAERTGGSVSTLTIQRTQQEDSAVYLCASSLRTGTGELFFGEGSRLTVL.

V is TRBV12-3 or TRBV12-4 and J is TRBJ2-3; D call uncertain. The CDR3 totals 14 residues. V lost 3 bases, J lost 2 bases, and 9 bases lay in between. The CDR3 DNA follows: TGTGCCAGCAGTTTTCCCTCGTCCACAGATACGCAGTATTTT. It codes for CASSFPSSTDTQYF.

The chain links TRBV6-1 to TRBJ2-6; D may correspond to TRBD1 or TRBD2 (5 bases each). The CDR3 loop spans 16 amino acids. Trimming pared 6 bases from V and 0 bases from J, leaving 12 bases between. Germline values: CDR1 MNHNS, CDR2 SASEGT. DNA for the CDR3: TGTGCCAGCAGGGGACCCTGGGACTCTGGGGCCAACGTCCTGACTTTC. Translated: CASRGPWDSGANVLTF.

The CDR3 DNA reads TGTGCCAGCAGCTTGTCGGCAGGGACCCCCGGGGAGCTGTTTTTT. It encodes CASSLSAGTPGELFF. V usage is TRBV5-4 and J usage is TRBJ2-2, with D possibly being TRBD1 or TRBD2 (5 bases each). Germline V gives CDR1 SGHNT, CDR2 YYREEE (reference sequence). The V and J ends lost 1 base and 6 bases respectively, with 13 bases between them. The CDR3 is 15 residues long.

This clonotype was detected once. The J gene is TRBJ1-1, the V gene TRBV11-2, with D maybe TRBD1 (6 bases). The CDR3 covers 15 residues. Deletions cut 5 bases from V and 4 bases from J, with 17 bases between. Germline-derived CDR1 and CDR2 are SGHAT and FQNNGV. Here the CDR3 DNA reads TGTGCCAGCAGCCCCCGGAGGACAGTTGTCACTGAAGCTTTCTTT. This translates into CASSPRRTVVTEAFF.

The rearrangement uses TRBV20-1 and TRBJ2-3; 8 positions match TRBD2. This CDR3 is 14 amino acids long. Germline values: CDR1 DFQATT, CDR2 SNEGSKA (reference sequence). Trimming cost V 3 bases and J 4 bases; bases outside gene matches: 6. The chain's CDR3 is CSASLSGVADTQYF. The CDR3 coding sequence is TGCAGTGCTAGTCTTAGCGGGGTGGCAGATACGCAGTATTTT.